This is a list of T cell receptor beta chains from one sample in a study of CD8 T cells in Susac syndrome. TCRdb reprocessed the immunoSEQ multiplex PCR reads with MiXCR, giving one entry per CDR3 protein. The sample holds 170,000 or so distinct CDR3 sequences, approximately 93% seen once. The specimen was CD4+ T cells from PBMCs. Every receptor here comes from a human donor with multiple sclerosis. The CDR3 runs from the conserved cysteine through the conserved F or W. A D gene is named only where the DNA matches it firmly. Size is omitted from some rows. Given values are once, few, many or a class for expanded clones.

-	-	TRBV6-1	TRBJ1-1	CASSPNVGGGYTEAFF	TGTGCCAGCAGTCCAAACGTTGGGGGAGGGTACACTGAAGCTTTCTTT
-	-	TRBV28	TRBJ1-1	CASSFLGKAFF	TGTGCCAGCAGTTTTCTTGGAAAGGCTTTCTTT
TRBD1	-	TRBV2	TRBJ2-4	CASSEKGAGKNIQYF	TGTGCCAGCAGTGAAAAGGGGGCAGGCAAAAACATTCAGTACTTC
-	few	TRBV5-8	TRBJ2-7	CAIQDGKYEQYF	TGTGCCATCCAAGACGGGAAATACGAGCAGTACTTC
-	-	TRBV6-2/TRBV6-3	TRBJ1-5	CASRLNSDPQHF	TGTGCCAGCAGGCTCAACAGCGACCCCCAGCATTTT
TRBD2	-	TRBV5-1	TRBJ2-3	CASSLTSGSEDTQYF	TGCGCCAGCAGCTTGACTAGCGGGAGCGAAGATACGCAGTATTTT
TRBD2	-	TRBV7-8	TRBJ2-2	CAVRGLADTGELFF	TGTGCCGTTAGGGGACTAGCGGACACCGGGGAGCTGTTTTTT
-	-	TRBV7-2	TRBJ1-2	CVSSSSLVGGYTF	TGTGTCAGCAGCTCTAGCCTGGTGGGCGGCTACACCTTC
TRBD1	-	TRBV7-8	TRBJ1-6	CASSQGQGYSPLHF	TGTGCCAGCAGCCAGGGACAGGGCTATTCACCCCTCCACTTT
-	-	TRBV10-3	TRBJ2-7	CAISERGLYYEQYF	TGTGCCATCAGTGAGCGCGGACTGTACTACGAGCAGTACTTC
TRBD2	-	TRBV7-2	TRBJ2-7	CASSLKREGSEQYF	TGTGCCAGCAGCCTAAAGCGGGAGGGGAGCGAGCAGTACTTC
-	-	TRBV19	TRBJ2-3	CASSMIATGADTQYF	TGTGCCAGTAGTATGATAGCGACCGGCGCAGATACGCAGTATTTT
TRBD2	-	TRBV20-1	TRBJ2-1	CSAFPGGSGSRVREQFF	TGCAGTGCCTTCCCAGGGGGTAGCGGGAGTAGGGTTCGTGAGCAGTTCTTC
-	-	TRBV29-1	TRBJ2-3	CSVGATSTDTQYF	TGCAGCGTTGGGGCCACTAGCACAGATACGCAGTATTTT
-	-	TRBV30	TRBJ1-4	CAWSVLGNEKLFF	TGTGCCTGGAGTGTACTGGGGAATGAAAAACTGTTTTTT
TRBD1	-	TRBV3-1	TRBJ2-6	CASSQELPRAQGAGANVLTF	TGTGCCAGCAGCCAAGAGCTTCCCCGCGCGCAGGGGGCTGGGGCCAACGTCCTGACTTTC
TRBD2	-	TRBV6-1	TRBJ2-1	CASRVERGGWYNEQFF	TGTGCCAGCAGGGTAGAGCGGGGAGGATGGTACAATGAGCAGTTCTTC
TRBD2	once	TRBV7-2	TRBJ2-2	CASSQRPSGSNTGELFF	TGTGCCAGCAGCCAGAGACCTAGCGGGTCGAACACCGGGGAGCTGTTTTTT
-	-	TRBV7-2	TRBJ1-5	CASGLWDQPQHF	TGTGCCAGCGGGTTATGGGATCAGCCCCAGCATTTT
TRBD1	-	TRBV5-1	TRBJ2-7	CASSKGQATYEQYF	TGCGCCAGCAGCAAGGGACAGGCCACCTACGAGCAGTACTTC
TRBD2	-	TRBV2	TRBJ2-1	CASSEGLAGYNEQFF	TGTGCCAGCAGTGAGGGACTAGCGGGTTACAATGAGCAGTTCTTC
TRBD2	-	TRBV7-2	TRBJ2-4	CASSPGTSGSTIQYF	TGTGCCAGCAGCCCCGGGACTAGCGGGTCAACTATTCAGTACTTC
TRBD1	-	TRBV4-3	TRBJ1-4	CASSEDRGQEKLFF	TGCGCCAGCAGCGAAGACAGGGGACAAGAAAAACTGTTTTTT
-	-	TRBV2	TRBJ1-2	CASSAVSADMGGYTF	TGTGCCAGCAGTGCAGTTTCAGCTGACATGGGTGGCTACACCTTC
-	-	TRBV19	TRBJ1-5	CASNKAANQPQHF	TGTGCCAGTAATAAGGCAGCTAATCAGCCCCAGCATTTT
-	once	TRBV6-1	TRBJ2-5	CASSVGPGKTQYF	TGTGCCAGCAGTGTGGGACCAGGGAAGACCCAGTACTTC
TRBD2	-	TRBV30	TRBJ2-7	CAWGPPGLADYEQYF	TGTGCCTGGGGTCCTCCGGGACTAGCGGACTACGAGCAGTACTTC
-	-	TRBV6-1	TRBJ2-2	CASSGQSSTGELFF	TGTGCCAGCAGTGGACAATCGAGCACCGGGGAGCTGTTTTTT
-	-	TRBV19	TRBJ2-1	CASSMAARGSYNEQFF	TGTGCCAGTAGTATGGCTGCCCGGGGGTCCTACAATGAGCAGTTCTTC
TRBD1	once	TRBV29-1	TRBJ1-2	CSVEDEDNRGMDYGYTF	TGCAGCGTTGAAGATGAGGACAACAGGGGAATGGACTATGGCTACACCTTC
TRBD1	-	TRBV28	TRBJ1-2	CASSLGGDRTYGYTF	TGTGCCAGCAGTTTAGGGGGGGACAGAACCTATGGCTACACCTTC
TRBD1	-	TRBV5-4	TRBJ1-3	CATRMGDRAGNTIYF	TGTGCCACCCGGATGGGGGACAGGGCTGGAAACACCATATATTTT
TRBD2	-	TRBV10-3	TRBJ2-1	CATHPFLAGEQFF	TGTGCCACCCACCCTTTCCTAGCGGGAGAGCAGTTCTTC
TRBD1	-	TRBV20-1	TRBJ2-3	CSAPPQGQTDTQYF	TGCAGTGCACCACCCCAGGGACAGACAGATACGCAGTATTTT
-	-	TRBV5-4	TRBJ2-1	CASSLVDRARDEQFF	TGTGCCAGCAGCTTGGTTGATAGAGCTCGGGATGAGCAGTTCTTC